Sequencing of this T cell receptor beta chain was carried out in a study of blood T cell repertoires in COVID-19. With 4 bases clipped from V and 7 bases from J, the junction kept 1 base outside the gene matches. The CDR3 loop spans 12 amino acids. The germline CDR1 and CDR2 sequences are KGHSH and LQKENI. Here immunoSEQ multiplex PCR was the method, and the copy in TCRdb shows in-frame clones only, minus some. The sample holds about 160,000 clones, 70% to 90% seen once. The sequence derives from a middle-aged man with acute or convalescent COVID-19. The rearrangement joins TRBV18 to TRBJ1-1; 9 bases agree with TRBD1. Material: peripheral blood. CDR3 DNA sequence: TGTGCCAGCTCACAGGGACAGGGTGAAGCTTTCTTT. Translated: CASSQGQGEAFF.